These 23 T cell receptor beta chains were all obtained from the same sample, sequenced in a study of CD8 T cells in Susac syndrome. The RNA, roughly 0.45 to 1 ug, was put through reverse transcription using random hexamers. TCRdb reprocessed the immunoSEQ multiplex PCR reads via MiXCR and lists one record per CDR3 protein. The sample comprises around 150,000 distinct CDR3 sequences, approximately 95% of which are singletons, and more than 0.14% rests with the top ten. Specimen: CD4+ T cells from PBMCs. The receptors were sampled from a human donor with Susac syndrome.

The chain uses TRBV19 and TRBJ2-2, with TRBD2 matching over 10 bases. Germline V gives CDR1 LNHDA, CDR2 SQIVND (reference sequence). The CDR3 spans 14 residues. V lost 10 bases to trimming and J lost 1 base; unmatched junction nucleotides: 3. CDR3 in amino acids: CATRTSGNTGELFF. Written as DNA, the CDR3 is TGTGCCACCCGGACTAGCGGGAACACCGGGGAGCTGTTTTTT.

The CDR3 nucleotides read TGTGCCAGCAGTTACCAAGAGAACACTGAAGCTTTCTTT. This encodes CASSYQENTEAFF. The chain employs TRBV6-5 and TRBJ1-1; D is unclear. Germline CDR1 MNHEY, CDR2 SVGAGI. Between the trimmed V and J ends, which lost 2 bases and 1 base, there was a span of 5 bases. This CDR3 is built from 13 residues.

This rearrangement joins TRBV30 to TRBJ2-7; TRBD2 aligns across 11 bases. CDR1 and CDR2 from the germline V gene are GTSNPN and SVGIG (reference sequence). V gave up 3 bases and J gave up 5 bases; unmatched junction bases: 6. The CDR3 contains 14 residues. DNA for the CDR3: TGTGCCTGGAGGACTAGCGGGGCCAATCACGAGCAGTACTTC. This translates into CAWRTSGANHEQYF.

CDR3 sequence reads: CAWSRAPRTEAFF. CDR3 coding DNA: TGTGCCTGGTCCCGGGCCCCACGGACTGAAGCTTTCTTT. The J gene is TRBJ1-1, the V gene TRBV30, with D unresolved. The CDR3 sequence is 13 residues long. V dropped 5 bases and J dropped 5 bases, with 15 bases sitting between them. Per germline, CDR1 GTSNPN and CDR2 SVGIG (reference sequence).

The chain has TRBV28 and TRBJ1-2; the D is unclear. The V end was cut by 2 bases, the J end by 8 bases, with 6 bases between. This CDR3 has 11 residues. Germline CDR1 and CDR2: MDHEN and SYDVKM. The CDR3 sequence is CASSLGQGYTF. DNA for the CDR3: TGTGCCAGCAGTTTAGGGCAGGGCTACACCTTC.

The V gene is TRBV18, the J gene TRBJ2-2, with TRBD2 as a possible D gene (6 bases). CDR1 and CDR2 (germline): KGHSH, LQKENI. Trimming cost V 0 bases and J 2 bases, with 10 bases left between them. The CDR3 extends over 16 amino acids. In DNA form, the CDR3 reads TGTGCCAGCTCACCACCGAGTAGCGGAAACACCGGGGAGCTGTTTTTT. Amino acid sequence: CASSPPSSGNTGELFF.

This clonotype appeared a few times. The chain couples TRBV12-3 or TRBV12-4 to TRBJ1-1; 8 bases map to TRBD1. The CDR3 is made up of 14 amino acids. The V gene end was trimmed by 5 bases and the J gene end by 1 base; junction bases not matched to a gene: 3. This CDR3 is CASSTGTGNTEAFF. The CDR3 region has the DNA TGTGCCAGCAGTACCGGGACAGGGAACACTGAAGCTTTCTTT.

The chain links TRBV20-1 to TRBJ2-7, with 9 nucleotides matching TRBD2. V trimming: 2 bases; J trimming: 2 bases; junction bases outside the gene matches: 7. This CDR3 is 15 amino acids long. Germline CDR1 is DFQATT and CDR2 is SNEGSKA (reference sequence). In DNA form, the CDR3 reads TGCAGTGCTAGACCGTTCAGCGGGAGGCCCTACGAGCAGTACTTC. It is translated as CSARPFSGRPYEQYF.

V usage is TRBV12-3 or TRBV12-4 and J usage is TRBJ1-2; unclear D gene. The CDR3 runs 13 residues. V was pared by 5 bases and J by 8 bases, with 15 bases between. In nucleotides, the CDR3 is TGTGCCAGCAGTCCCTCGGTGGCCGGGGGCTACACCTTC. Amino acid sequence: CASSPSVAGGYTF.

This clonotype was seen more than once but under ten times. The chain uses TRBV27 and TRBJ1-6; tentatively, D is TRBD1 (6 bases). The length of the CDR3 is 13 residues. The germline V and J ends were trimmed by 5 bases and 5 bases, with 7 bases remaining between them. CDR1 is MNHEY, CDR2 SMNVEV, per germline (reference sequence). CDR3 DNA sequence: TGTGCCAGCAGTGGACAGAATAATTCACCCCTCCACTTT. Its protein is CASSGQNNSPLHF.

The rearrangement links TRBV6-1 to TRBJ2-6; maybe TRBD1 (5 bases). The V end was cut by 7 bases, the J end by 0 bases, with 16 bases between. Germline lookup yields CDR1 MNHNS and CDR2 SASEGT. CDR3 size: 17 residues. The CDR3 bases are TGTGCCAGCAAGGATCGGACACCGAGCTCTGGGGCCAACGTCCTGACTTTC. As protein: CASKDRTPSSGANVLTF.

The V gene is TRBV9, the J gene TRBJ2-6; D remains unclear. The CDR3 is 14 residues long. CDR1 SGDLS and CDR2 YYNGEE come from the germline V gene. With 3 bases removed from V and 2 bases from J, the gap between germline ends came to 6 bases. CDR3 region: CASSAPAGANVLTF. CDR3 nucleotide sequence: TGTGCCAGCAGCGCCCCCGCTGGGGCCAACGTCCTGACTTTC.

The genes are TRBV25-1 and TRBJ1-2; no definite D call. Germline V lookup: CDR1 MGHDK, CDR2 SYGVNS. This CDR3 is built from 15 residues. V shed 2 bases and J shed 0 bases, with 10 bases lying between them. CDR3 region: CASSEGNRANYGYTF. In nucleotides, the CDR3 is TGTGCCAGCAGTGAAGGAAACAGAGCTAACTATGGCTACACCTTC.

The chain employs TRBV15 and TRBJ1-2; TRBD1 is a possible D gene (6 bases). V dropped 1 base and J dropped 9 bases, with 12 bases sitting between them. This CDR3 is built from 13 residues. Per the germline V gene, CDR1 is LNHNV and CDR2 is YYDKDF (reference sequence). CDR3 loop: CATSRVIQGSYTF. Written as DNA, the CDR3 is TGTGCCACCAGCAGAGTTATTCAGGGGAGCTACACCTTC.

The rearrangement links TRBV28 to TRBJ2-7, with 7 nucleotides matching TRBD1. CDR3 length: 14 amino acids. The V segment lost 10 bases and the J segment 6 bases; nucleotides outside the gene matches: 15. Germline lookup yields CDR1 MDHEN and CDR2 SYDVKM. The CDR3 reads CAIAASRQGGEQYF. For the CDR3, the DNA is TGTGCCATCGCTGCGTCGAGACAGGGCGGCGAGCAGTACTTC. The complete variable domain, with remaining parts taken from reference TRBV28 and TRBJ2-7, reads DVKVTQSSRYLVKRTGEKVFLECVQDMDHENMFWYRQDPGLGLRLIYFSYDVKMKEKGDIPEGYSVSREKKERFSLILESASTNQTSMYLCAIAASRQGGEQYFGPGTRLTVT.

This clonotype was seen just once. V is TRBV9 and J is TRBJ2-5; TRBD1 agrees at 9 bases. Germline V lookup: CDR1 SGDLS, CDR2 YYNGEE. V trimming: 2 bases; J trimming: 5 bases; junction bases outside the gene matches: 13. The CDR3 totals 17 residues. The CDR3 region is CASSVGIRGQGAETQYF. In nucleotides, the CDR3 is TGTGCCAGCAGCGTGGGTATTAGGGGACAGGGTGCGGAGACCCAGTACTTC.

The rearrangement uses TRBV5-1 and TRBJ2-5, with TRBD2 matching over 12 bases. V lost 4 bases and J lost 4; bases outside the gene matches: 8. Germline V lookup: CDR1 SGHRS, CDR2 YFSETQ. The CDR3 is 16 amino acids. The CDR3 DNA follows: TGCGCCAGCAGCACCCGACTAGCGGGGGTCATAGAGACCCAGTACTTC. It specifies CASSTRLAGVIETQYF.

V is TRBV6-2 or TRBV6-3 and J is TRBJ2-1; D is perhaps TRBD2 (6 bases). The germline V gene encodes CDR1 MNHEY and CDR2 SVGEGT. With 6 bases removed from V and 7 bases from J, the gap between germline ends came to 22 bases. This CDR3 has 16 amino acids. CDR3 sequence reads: CASSSRRAPGVNEQFF. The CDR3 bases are TGTGCCAGCAGCTCCCGTCGGGCGCCGGGGGTGAATGAGCAGTTCTTC.

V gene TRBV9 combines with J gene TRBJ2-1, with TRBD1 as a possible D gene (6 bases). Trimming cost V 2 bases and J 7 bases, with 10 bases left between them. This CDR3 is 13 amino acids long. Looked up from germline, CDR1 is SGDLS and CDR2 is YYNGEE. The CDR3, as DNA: TGTGCCAGCAGCGTGGGACAAGTGAATGAGCAGTTCTTC. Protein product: CASSVGQVNEQFF.

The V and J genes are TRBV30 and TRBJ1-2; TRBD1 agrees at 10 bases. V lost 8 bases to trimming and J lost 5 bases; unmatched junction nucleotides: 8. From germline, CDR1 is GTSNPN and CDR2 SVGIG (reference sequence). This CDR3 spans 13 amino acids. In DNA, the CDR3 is TGTGCCGGATCCGGGACAGGGGTATATGGCTACACCTTC. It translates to CAGSGTGVYGYTF. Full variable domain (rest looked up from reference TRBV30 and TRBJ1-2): SQTIHQWPATLVQPVGSPLSLECTVEGTSNPNLYWYRQAAGRGLQLLFYSVGIGQISSEVPQNLSASRPQDRQFILSSKKLLLSDSGFYLCAGSGTGVYGYTFGSGTRLTVV.

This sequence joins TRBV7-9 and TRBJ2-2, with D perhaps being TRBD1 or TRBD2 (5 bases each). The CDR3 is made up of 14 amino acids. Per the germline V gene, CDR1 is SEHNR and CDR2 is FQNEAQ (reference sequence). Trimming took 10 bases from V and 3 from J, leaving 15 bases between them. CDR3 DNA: TGTGCCATTACTCCGGGACCCCACACCGGGGAGCTGTTTTTT. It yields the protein CAITPGPHTGELFF. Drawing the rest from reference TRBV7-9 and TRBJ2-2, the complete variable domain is DTGVSQNPRHKITKRGQNVTFRCDPISEHNRLYWYRQTLGQGPEFLTYFQNEAQLEKSRLLSDRFSAERPKGSFSTLEIQRTEQGDSAMYLCAITPGPHTGELFFGEGSRLTVL.

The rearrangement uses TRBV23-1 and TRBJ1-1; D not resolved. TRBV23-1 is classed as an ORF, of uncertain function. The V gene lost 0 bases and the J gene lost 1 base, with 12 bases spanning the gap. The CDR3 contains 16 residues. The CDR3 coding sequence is TGCGCCAGCAGTCAATCGACGGGGAGAGGGAACACTGAAGCTTTCTTT. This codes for CASSQSTGRGNTEAFF.

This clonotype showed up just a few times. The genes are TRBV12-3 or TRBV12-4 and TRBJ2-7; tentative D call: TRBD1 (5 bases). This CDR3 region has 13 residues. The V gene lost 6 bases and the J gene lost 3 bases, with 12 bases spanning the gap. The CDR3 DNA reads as TGTGCCAGCAGCACCCTCCAGGGCTACGAGCAGTACTTC. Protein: CASSTLQGYEQYF.